These 3 T cell receptor beta chains were all obtained from the same sample, sequenced in a study of T-cell memory formation after mild COVID-19. TCRdb redid the calling of the 5' RACE reads with MiXCR, one entry per CDR3 protein. Of almost 550,000 distinct CDR3 sequences in the sample, about a fifth were seen once. Sequences were obtained from PBMCs or a T cell subset sorted from them (not recorded which). The receptors shown here come from an adult woman who had mild COVID-19 (a few samples of this study predate the infection). Cell type and time point are not known.

The rearrangement joins TRBV7-2 to TRBJ2-5, with 7 positions matching TRBD2. The ends lost 3 bases at V and 5 bases at J; junction bases unmatched: 12. This CDR3 has 16 residues. CDR1 and CDR2 from the germline V gene are SGHTA and FQGNSA. In DNA form, the CDR3 reads TGTGCCAGCAGCTTGGACGGACTAGGTCTATCGGAGACCCAGTACTTC. Translated: CASSLDGLGLSETQYF.

To note about this clonotype: In this CDR3 the conserved last residue, phenylalanine or tryptophan, is missing, so a read error is likely. V usage is TRBV20-1 and J usage is TRBJ2-1, with 12 positions matching TRBD2. From germline, CDR1 is DFQATT and CDR2 SNEGSKA (reference sequence). This CDR3 region has 15 residues. J gave up 8 bases and V 0 bases, and 5 bases lay outside the gene matches. The CDR3 sequence: CSAREASGRAYEQFL. CDR3 nucleotide sequence: TGCAGTGCTAGAGAGGCTAGCGGGAGGGCGTATGAGCAGTTCTTA.

V gene TRBV7-9 combines with J gene TRBJ2-5; TRBD1 matches 8 bases. V shed 2 bases and J 1 base; nucleotides not matched to a gene: 3. This CDR3 comprises 15 residues. Germline V gives CDR1 SEHNR, CDR2 FQNEAQ (reference sequence). CDR3 coding DNA: TGTGCCAGCAGCTTAACAGGGGGGCCCCAAGAGACCCAGTACTTC. Amino acids: CASSLTGGPQETQYF.